Listed here are 19 T cell receptor beta chains from one sample, sequenced in a study of breast tumors, draining lymph nodes, adjacent tissues. Each CDR3 protein gets one entry after TCRdb re-called the multiplex PCR reads with MiXCR. The sample holds about 100,000 distinct CDR3 sequences, around 20% seen once. Axillary draining lymph nodes of breast cancer patients supplied the node samples. Sequencing was performed on axillary lymph node tissue. These receptors all come from a female donor with breast cancer. Some clones in this sample may be carry-over from other donors' samples.

The table lists this clonotype with a few counts. A read error may be the cause here, since a much bigger clone is one base away. This sequence joins TRBV9 and TRBJ1-6; D is unclear. The CDR3 totals 14 residues. Germline CDR1 is SGDLS and CDR2 is YYNGEE. In nucleotides, the CDR3 is TGTGCCAACAGCGTAGAACCTTTGAGTTCACCCCTCCACTTT. Protein: CANSVEPLSSPLHF.

This clonotype occurred a few times. The V call is TRBV5-4, the J call TRBJ2-2; 7 nucleotides match TRBD1. Germline V gene data show CDR1 as SGHNT and CDR2 as YYREEE (reference sequence). Trimming at V came to 4 bases and at J to 5 bases, leaving 8 bases not matched to a gene. This CDR3 spans 15 amino acids. DNA of the CDR3: TGTGCCAGCAGCCTCACAGGGGAGCTAACCGGGGAGCTGTTTTTT. Its protein product is CASSLTGELTGELFF. The full variable domain, rest sourced from reference TRBV5-4 and TRBJ2-2, is ETGVTQSPTHLIKTRGQQVTLRCSSQSGHNTVSWYQQALGQGPQFIFQYYREEENGRGNFPPRFSGLQFPNYSSELNVNALELDDSALYLCASSLTGELTGELFFGEGSRLTVL.

A word on this clonotype: This may be a read error, as it is one base from a much larger clone. The chain carries TRBV9 and TRBJ2-3; D unresolved. V was trimmed by 3 bases and J by 0 bases, leaving 11 bases between them. The length of the CDR3 is 15 residues. Germline lookup yields CDR1 SGDLS and CDR2 YYNGEE. In DNA, the CDR3 is TGTGCCAGCAGCGGACCCCGGGCTAGCACAGATACGCAGTATTTT. This sequence encodes CASSGPRASTDTQYF.

The chain has TRBV10-3 and TRBJ2-6; D is perhaps TRBD1 (6 bases). Trimming shortened V by 4 bases and J by 1 base, and 20 bases separated the two germline ends. Germline V gene sequence: CDR1 ENHRY, CDR2 SYGVKD. This CDR3 is built from 19 residues. The CDR3 protein is CAISAWVGRGPSGANVLTF. In DNA form, the CDR3 reads TGTGCCATCAGTGCCTGGGTTGGCAGGGGCCCGTCTGGGGCCAACGTCCTGACTTTC.

The chain recombines TRBV3-1 with TRBJ1-2, with 9 positions matching TRBD1. The J segment lost 2 bases and the V segment lost 3 bases, leaving 7 bases of the junction unmatched. Germline V CDR1 and CDR2: LGHDT, YNNKEL (reference sequence). CDR3 length: 16 amino acids. CDR3 sequence reads: CASSHPGQGINYGYTF. CDR3 bases: TGTGCCAGCAGCCACCCGGGACAGGGAATAAACTATGGCTACACCTTC.

This clonotype appeared many times. The V call is TRBV7-8, the J call TRBJ1-2; D is uncertain. V was trimmed by 1 base and J by 4 bases, leaving 7 bases between them. This CDR3 has 13 residues. Germline V lookup: CDR1 SGHVS, CDR2 FQNEAQ. Here the CDR3 reads CASSLGTSYGYTF. CDR3 DNA sequence: TGTGCCAGCAGCTTAGGGACCTCCTATGGCTACACCTTC. Drawing the rest from reference TRBV7-8 and TRBJ1-2, the complete variable domain is GAGVSQSPRYKVAKRGQDVALRCDPISGHVSLFWYQQALGQGPEFLTYFQNEAQLDKSGLPSDRFFAERPEGSVSTLKIQRTQQEDSAVYLCASSLGTSYGYTFGSGTRLTVV.

In this sample, this clonotype turned up many times. This sequence joins TRBV29-1 and TRBJ2-7, with TRBD1 matching 7 bases. The CDR3 loop spans 13 amino acids. The V segment lost 5 bases and the J segment 1 base; nucleotides outside the gene matches: 5. Germline V gives CDR1 SQVTM, CDR2 ANQGSEA. The CDR3 nucleotides are TGCAGCGTTAGGGGGCTCGGGTCCTACGAGCAGTACTTC. It yields the protein CSVRGLGSYEQYF.

This clonotype occurred many times. The chain combines TRBV2 with TRBJ2-7, with TRBD1 identical over 10 bases. With 1 base clipped from V and 6 bases from J, the junction kept 0 bases outside the gene matches. Germline V CDR1 and CDR2: SNHLY, FYNNEI. This CDR3 region has 13 residues. The CDR3 sequence is CASSEGTGGEQYF. As DNA, the CDR3 is TGTGCCAGCAGTGAAGGGACAGGGGGCGAGCAGTACTTC.

This clonotype was observed at least ten times. The chain recombines TRBV24-1 with TRBJ2-2; 7 nucleotides align to TRBD1. With V trimmed by 9 bases and J by 2 bases, 11 bases remained unmatched. Germline lookup yields CDR1 KGHDR and CDR2 SFDVKD. There are 16 residues in the CDR3. The CDR3 sequence: CATAGPGTANTGELFF. The DNA of the CDR3 is TGTGCCACCGCCGGGCCAGGGACAGCCAACACCGGGGAGCTGTTTTTT.

A word on this clonotype: This may stem from a read error, because a much larger clone lies one nucleotide away. Here the CDR3 reads CASGSGTQLGGTQYF. The CDR3 region has the DNA TGTGCCAGCGGTTCGGGGACGCAACTTGGGGGTACGCAGTATTTT. This chain links TRBV6-5 with TRBJ2-3; possibly TRBD1 or TRBD2 for D (5 bases each). Trimming took off 8 bases at V and 8 bases at J, with 23 bases between the two ends. The CDR3 spans 15 residues. Germline values: CDR1 MNHEY, CDR2 SVGAGI.

This clonotype was found many times. The rearrangement uses TRBV10-3 and TRBJ1-2, with D tentatively TRBD1 (5 bases). Trimming left V 4 bases short and J 0 bases short, with 15 bases between. Germline V gives CDR1 ENHRY, CDR2 SYGVKD. CDR3 length: 16 residues. CDR3 sequence (DNA): TGTGCCATCAGTGTTCGGGGCCCGAAAGCTAACTATGGCTACACCTTC. The encoded protein is CAISVRGPKANYGYTF.

The sample holds many counts of this clonotype. The V gene is TRBV4-1, the J gene TRBJ2-1; TRBD2 aligns across 10 bases. Germline CDR1 and CDR2: MGHRA and YSYEKL. J was trimmed by 10 bases and V by 1 base; bases with no gene match: 13. The CDR3 runs 17 residues. The CDR3 loop reads CASSQGLLAGVGWEQFF. The CDR3 DNA sequence: TGCGCCAGCAGCCAAGGTCTGCTAGCGGGAGTCGGCTGGGAGCAGTTCTTC.

This chain uses TRBV6-6 with TRBJ1-1; D is ambiguous. Between the trimmed V and J ends, which lost 2 bases and 0 bases, there was a span of 4 bases. Germline CDR1 reads MNHNY; CDR2 reads SVGAGI (reference sequence). The length of the CDR3 is 13 residues. CDR3 residues: CASSYDVNTEAFF. CDR3 in DNA: TGTGCCAGCAGTTACGACGTGAACACTGAAGCTTTCTTT.

This clonotype was detected many times. J is TRBJ2-7 and V is TRBV6-1; maybe TRBD1 (6 bases). CDR3 length: 16 amino acids. Per the germline V gene, CDR1 is MNHNS and CDR2 is SASEGT. V lost 4 bases and J 0 bases, leaving 16 bases between the germline ends. The CDR3 spells CASSGYQGTNSYEQYF. The CDR3 bases are TGTGCCAGCAGTGGTTATCAGGGGACAAACTCCTACGAGCAGTACTTC.

This clonotype was counted ten times or more. This chain uses TRBV10-3 with TRBJ1-3; the D gene is possibly TRBD1 (5 bases). The length of the CDR3 is 15 residues. The V gene's germline CDR1 is ENHRY and CDR2 SYGVKD. V lost 0 bases, J lost 0 bases, and 6 bases lay in between. In DNA form, the CDR3 reads TGTGCCATCAGTGAGTCACAGGTCTCTGGAAACACCATATATTTT. This codes for CAISESQVSGNTIYF.

This clonotype was counted once. The chain combines TRBV30 with TRBJ1-1, with 10 bases aligning to TRBD1. The junction had 10 bases not matched to a gene; V was cut back by 7 bases and J by 11 bases. Per the germline V gene, CDR1 is GTSNPN and CDR2 is SVGIG (reference sequence). The CDR3 extends over 12 amino acids. This chain's CDR3 is CALAGTGVLAFF. The DNA of the CDR3 is TGTGCCTTAGCGGGGACAGGGGTGTTGGCTTTCTTT.

The J gene is TRBJ1-5, the V gene TRBV6-8; D is undetermined. V lost 7 bases and J lost 0, with 25 bases in between. Looked up from germline, CDR1 is MNHGY and CDR2 is SAAAGT. The CDR3 consists of 19 residues. The CDR3 protein is CASIYVSMPPPNSNQPQHF. In nucleotides, the CDR3 is TGTGCCAGCATTTATGTTTCCATGCCACCGCCCAATAGCAATCAGCCCCAGCATTTT.

This chain uses TRBV19 with TRBJ2-4; D tentatively reads TRBD1 or TRBD2 (6 bases each). Trimming pared 7 bases from V and 9 bases from J, leaving 13 bases between. Germline CDR1 and CDR2: LNHDA and SQIVND (reference sequence). CDR3 length equals 12 residues. The CDR3 DNA is TGTGCCAGTAACGGGGGCAGTGGCATTCAGTACTTC. Amino acid sequence: CASNGGSGIQYF.

In nucleotides, the CDR3 is TGTGCCAGCAGTGAAGCGCTTCAGTGGCAGGGGGCCCTCCTGTCTAATGAAAAACTGTTTTTT. Encoded protein: CASSEALQWQGALLSNEKLFF. The rearrangement uses TRBV6-1 and TRBJ1-4; TRBD1 agrees at 8 bases. The germline CDR1 and CDR2 sequences are MNHNS and SASEGT. V shed 0 bases, J shed 3 bases, and the junction held 18 bases outside the gene matches. The CDR3 is 21 amino acids.